This TCR beta chain was retrieved from a study of T cells after yellow fever vaccination. Regarding this clonotype: The antigen is not known.

Via MiXCR, TCRdb re-called the 5' RACE reads, giving one row per CDR3 protein. Of approximately 550,000 distinct CDR3 sequences in the sample, under 25% are singletons; the top ten hold approximately 15%. Germline values: CDR1 SGHRS, CDR2 YFSETQ. The CDR3 has 16 residues. With V trimmed by 4 bases and J by 2 bases, 7 bases remained unmatched. Study-level results: Post-booster repertoires again held most primary-vaccination clones (about 95% CD4, roughly 88% CD8). Faster peaking, at day 5 versus 15, marked a secondary response that was weaker. Contamination of FACS-sorted repertoires by abundant clonotypes from the bulk population could occur.

This receptor was identified in a man aged 30 to 39 who received the YFV17D yellow fever vaccine. Specimen: PBMCs, collected 15 days after the yellow fever booster vaccination. The chain is built from TRBV5-1 and TRBJ2-1, with TRBD1 matching over 9 bases. The CDR3 protein is CASSRGQGVPYNEQFF. CDR3 in DNA: TGCGCCAGCAGCCGGGGACAGGGAGTCCCCTACAATGAGCAGTTCTTC.